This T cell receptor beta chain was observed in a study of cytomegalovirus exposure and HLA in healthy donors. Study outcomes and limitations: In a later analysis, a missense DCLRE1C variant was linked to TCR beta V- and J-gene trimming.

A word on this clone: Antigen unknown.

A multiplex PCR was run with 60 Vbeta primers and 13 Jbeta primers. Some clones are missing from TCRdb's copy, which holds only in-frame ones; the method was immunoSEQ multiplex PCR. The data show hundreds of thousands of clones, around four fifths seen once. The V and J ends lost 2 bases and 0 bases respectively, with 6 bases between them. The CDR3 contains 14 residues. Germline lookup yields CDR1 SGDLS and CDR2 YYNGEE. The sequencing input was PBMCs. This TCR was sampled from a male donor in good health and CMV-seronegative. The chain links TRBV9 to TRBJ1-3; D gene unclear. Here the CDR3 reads CASSVYSSGNTIYF. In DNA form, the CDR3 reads TGTGCCAGCAGCGTGTACAGCTCTGGAAACACCATATATTTT.